These 30 T cell receptor beta chains came from one sample sequenced in a study of radiotherapy plus CTLA-4 blockade in lung cancer. Only in-frame clones appear in the TCRdb table, and some are missing; sequencing was by immunoSEQ multiplex PCR. The sample lists roughly 78,000 clones, about 80% occurring once. Sequences were derived from peripheral blood, sampled from a patient treated with radiotherapy plus ipilimumab. Receptor source: a human donor with non-small cell lung cancer who had a complete response to radiotherapy plus ipilimumab.

The chain is built from TRBV30 and TRBJ1-5; maybe TRBD1 (6 bases). V lost 1 base, J lost 8 bases, and 18 bases lay in between. This CDR3 comprises 15 residues. In germline, CDR1 is GTSNPN, CDR2 SVGIG (reference sequence). CDR3 nucleotide sequence: TGTGCCTGGAGTGCGCGTGGGGGGCGCGTAAAGCCCCAGCATTTT. It is translated as CAWSARGGRVKPQHF.

This chain connects TRBV10-3 to TRBJ1-2, with 7 bases matching TRBD1. Germline CDR1 reads ENHRY; CDR2 reads SYGVKD. The CDR3 has 14 amino acids. V was clipped by 2 bases and J by 6 bases; unmatched bases: 6. CDR3 region: CAISELDRANGYTF. The CDR3 DNA reads as TGTGCCATCAGTGAGCTAGACAGGGCGAATGGCTACACCTTC.

This chain connects TRBV19 to TRBJ1-3, with D maybe TRBD1 (5 bases). The germline V gene has CDR1 LNHDA and CDR2 SQIVND (reference sequence). The CDR3 consists of 20 residues. Trimming stripped 5 bases from V and 0 bases from J, with 26 bases between. Here the CDR3 reads CASSPHPAQGGIFSGNTIYF. The CDR3 nucleotides are TGTGCCAGTAGTCCCCACCCCGCTCAGGGCGGGATCTTCTCTGGAAACACCATATATTTT.

This clone has a single count. This chain connects TRBV11-2 to TRBJ1-2; no clear D gene. V was clipped by 6 bases and J by 4 bases, with 18 bases between them. From germline, CDR1 is SGHAT and CDR2 FQNNGV. The length of the CDR3 is 15 residues. The CDR3 region is CASSFRATTSYGYTF. CDR3 DNA: TGTGCCAGCAGTTTCCGGGCCACCACATCCTATGGCTACACCTTC.

This sequence joins TRBV10-3 and TRBJ1-5, with 7 bases that match TRBD1. CDR1 ENHRY and CDR2 SYGVKD come from the germline V gene. The CDR3 spans 13 residues. V gave up 5 bases and J gave up 9 bases; unmatched junction bases: 7. The CDR3 coding sequence is TGTGCCATCAGTCTACAGGGGAACGGGCCCCAGCATTTT. Its protein product is CAISLQGNGPQHF.

The rearrangement joins TRBV7-9 to TRBJ1-5, with D possibly TRBD1 on 6 matching bases. V was cut by 5 bases and J by 3 bases, with 14 bases left in between. This CDR3 spans 15 amino acids. Germline lookup yields CDR1 SEHNR and CDR2 FQNEAQ (reference sequence). The CDR3 DNA reads TGTGCCAGCAGCCATACCGAGGGGGTCAATCAGCCCCAGCATTTT. Residues: CASSHTEGVNQPQHF.

This rearrangement joins TRBV7-9 to TRBJ2-3; D not resolved. In germline, CDR1 is SEHNR, CDR2 FQNEAQ (reference sequence). V dropped 2 bases and J dropped 4 bases, with 4 bases sitting between them. The CDR3 contains 12 residues. CDR3 sequence: CASSLFPDTQYF. DNA for the CDR3: TGTGCCAGCAGCTTATTTCCAGATACGCAGTATTTT.

The rearrangement uses TRBV7-2 and TRBJ2-1, with D possibly being TRBD1 (6 bases). V was clipped by 5 bases and J by 1 base, with 9 bases between them. Germline V gene data show CDR1 as SGHTA and CDR2 as FQGNSA. CDR3 length equals 14 residues. The chain's CDR3 is CASSPGQSYNEQFF. In nucleotides, the CDR3 is TGTGCCAGCAGCCCCGGACAGTCCTACAATGAGCAGTTCTTC.

This chain links TRBV19 with TRBJ1-5; weak D call: TRBD1 (6 bases). The CDR3 has 16 amino acids. Trimming stripped 4 bases from V and 0 bases from J, with 13 bases between. Per the germline V gene, CDR1 is LNHDA and CDR2 is SQIVND (reference sequence). The CDR3 nucleotides are TGTGCCAGTAGTAATACAGGGTGGTATAGCAATCAGCCCCAGCATTTT. It specifies CASSNTGWYSNQPQHF.

This chain connects TRBV28 to TRBJ1-1; 9 bases agree with TRBD1. Germline assignment: CDR1 MDHEN and CDR2 SYDVKM. V shed 5 bases and J 2 bases; nucleotides not matched to a gene: 6. The CDR3 length is 15 residues. CDR3 protein: CASSPRTGANTEAFF. CDR3 DNA: TGTGCCAGCAGTCCCCGGACAGGGGCCAACACTGAAGCTTTCTTT.

The chain combines TRBV25-1 with TRBJ2-2, with 8 bases lining up with TRBD1. The ends lost 6 bases at V and 3 bases at J; junction bases unmatched: 6. The germline gives CDR1 MGHDK, CDR2 SYGVNS. The CDR3 is 15 amino acids. In DNA, the CDR3 is TGTGCCAGCAGCCTGACAGGGGTCTACACCGGGGAGCTGTTTTTT. It codes for CASSLTGVYTGELFF.

The chain uses TRBV11-2 and TRBJ1-1; D ambiguous. This CDR3 has 14 amino acids. V lost 0 bases, J lost 4 bases, and 9 bases lay in between. In germline, CDR1 is SGHAT, CDR2 FQNNGV. The CDR3 protein is CASSLDRGATEAFF. CDR3 DNA sequence: TGTGCCAGCAGCTTAGATCGGGGAGCCACTGAAGCTTTCTTT.

The chain links TRBV18 to TRBJ2-2; D gene uncertain. This CDR3 has 15 amino acids. V lost 3 bases and J lost 4, with 12 bases in between. Per germline, CDR1 KGHSH and CDR2 LQKENI. CDR3 sequence (DNA): TGTGCCAGCTCACCGGCCCCGCGAGGCACCGGGGAGCTGTTTTTT. This encodes CASSPAPRGTGELFF.

V is TRBV6-6 and J is TRBJ1-1; the D gene is possibly TRBD1 (5 bases). Trimming took 7 bases from V and 4 from J, leaving 22 bases between them. Germline loops: CDR1 MNHNY, CDR2 SVGAGI (reference sequence). The CDR3 has 16 residues. The chain's CDR3 is CASISPDGERGTEAFF. The CDR3 DNA reads as TGTGCCAGCATCTCCCCGGACGGGGAGAGGGGCACTGAAGCTTTCTTT.

As concerns this clone: The same CDR3 arises from other DNA sequences in this sample as well. The chain has TRBV27 and TRBJ2-5; TRBD1 matches at 8 bases. The CDR3 totals 14 residues. J lost 2 bases, V lost 5 bases, and 4 bases had no gene match. Germline lookup yields CDR1 MNHEY and CDR2 SMNVEV (reference sequence). CDR3: CASSPWDRQETQYF. The CDR3 nucleotides read TGTGCCAGCAGTCCTTGGGACAGGCAAGAGACCCAGTACTTC.

V and J are TRBV5-1 and TRBJ2-1; D uncertain. V lost 2 bases to trimming and J lost 3 bases, with 9 bases between them. CDR1 and CDR2 (germline): SGHRS, YFSETQ. The CDR3 is 14 amino acids. The CDR3 DNA reads as TGCGCCAGCAGCTTAGCCCAGAACTACAATGAGCAGTTCTTC. Amino acid sequence: CASSLAQNYNEQFF.

The rearrangement links TRBV5-1 to TRBJ2-1, with a possible D match to TRBD2 (6 bases). CDR3 length: 13 amino acids. The germline V and J ends were trimmed by 0 bases and 8 bases, with 9 bases remaining between them. CDR1 and CDR2 (germline): SGHRS, YFSETQ. In nucleotides, the CDR3 is TGCGCCAGCAGCTTGGGACGCGGGGATGAGCAGTTCTTC. Translation: CASSLGRGDEQFF.

The rearrangement links TRBV21-1 to TRBJ2-5; the D call of TRBD2 is as the table states it, not checked on the DNA. TRBV21-1 is listed as a pseudogene. The CDR3 is made up of 15 amino acids. This chain's CDR3 is CASSKAQRPQETQYF. In nucleotides, the CDR3 is TGTGCCAGCAGCAAAGCACAGCGGCCACAAGAGACCCAGTACTTC.

This chain connects TRBV5-6 to TRBJ1-6; 8 bases agree with TRBD1. The germline V gene encodes CDR1 SGHDT and CDR2 YYEEEE. CDR3 size: 18 residues. Trimming cost V 0 bases and J 4 bases; bases outside gene matches: 9. The CDR3 bases are TGTGCCAGCAGCTTGGAACCCCCGGGACAGGATTATAATTCACCCCTCCACTTT. Translating it yields CASSLEPPGQDYNSPLHF. Complete variable domain (other parts from reference TRBV5-6 and TRBJ1-6): DAGVTQSPTHLIKTRGQQVTLRCSPKSGHDTVSWYQQALGQGPQFIFQYYEEEERQRGNFPDRFSGHQFPNYSSELNVNALLLGDSALYLCASSLEPPGQDYNSPLHFGNGTRLTVT.

This sequence joins TRBV5-4 and TRBJ1-4; 9 bases match TRBD1. Germline CDR1 is SGHNT and CDR2 is YYREEE (reference sequence). The CDR3 runs to 16 residues. V was pared by 3 bases and J by 7 bases, with 10 bases of the junction left unmatched. In DNA form, the CDR3 reads TGTGCCAGCAGCTCGCTCGTAACAGGGGGCGTTGAAAAACTGTTTTTT. It yields the protein CASSSLVTGGVEKLFF.

V and J are TRBV2 and TRBJ2-7, with D maybe TRBD2 (5 bases). From germline, CDR1 is SNHLY and CDR2 FYNNEI. V was trimmed by 10 bases and J by 3 bases, leaving 10 bases between them. The CDR3 sequence is 11 residues long. CDR3 sequence (DNA): TGTGCCACCCGGACTTACTACGAGCAGTACTTC. Encoded protein: CATRTYYEQYF.

The chain joins TRBV6-1 to TRBJ2-1; 11 bases align to TRBD2. Germline V gene lookup returns CDR1 MNHNS and CDR2 SASEGT. After removal of 2 bases from V and 5 bases from J, the junction contained 5 bases not matched to a gene. The CDR3 has 16 amino acids. CDR3 sequence (DNA): TGTGCCAGCAGTGAATTTAGCGGGGGGGCCCACAATGAGCAGTTCTTC. This encodes CASSEFSGGAHNEQFF.

The chain is built from TRBV7-9 and TRBJ2-1, with D maybe TRBD2 (5 bases). This CDR3 comprises 11 residues. The germline V and J ends were trimmed by 5 bases and 9 bases, with 8 bases remaining between them. Germline loops: CDR1 SEHNR, CDR2 FQNEAQ (reference sequence). The chain's CDR3 is CASSTGFEQFF. CDR3 coding DNA: TGTGCCAGCAGCACGGGATTTGAGCAGTTCTTC.

V is TRBV6-5 and J is TRBJ1-1; D is ambiguous. CDR1 is MNHEY, CDR2 SVGAGI, per germline. The CDR3 has 13 amino acids. Trimming cost V 6 bases and J 6 bases, with 14 bases left between them. The CDR3 spells CASRVTGSAEAFF. In nucleotides, the CDR3 is TGTGCCAGCAGGGTCACGGGGTCGGCTGAAGCTTTCTTT.

V and J are TRBV11-2 and TRBJ1-5; 8 bases match TRBD1. CDR1 SGHAT and CDR2 FQNNGV come from the germline V gene. This CDR3 is 15 amino acids long. The J segment lost 4 bases and the V segment lost 5 bases, leaving 7 bases of the junction unmatched. CDR3 residues: CASSHIRGLNQPQHF. The CDR3 DNA reads as TGTGCCAGCAGCCATATCAGGGGGCTAAATCAGCCCCAGCATTTT. The variable domain in full, completed from reference TRBV11-2 and TRBJ1-5, reads EAGVAQSPRYKIIEKRQSVAFWCNPISGHATLYWYQQILGQGPKLLIQFQNNGVVDDSQLPKDRFSAERLKGVDSTLKIQPAKLEDSAVYLCASSHIRGLNQPQHFGDGTRLSIL.

The chain is built from TRBV7-2 and TRBJ2-1; 13 bases align to TRBD2. This CDR3 spans 16 amino acids. The V segment lost 4 bases and the J segment 4 bases; nucleotides outside the gene matches: 4. Germline-derived CDR1 and CDR2 are SGHTA and FQGNSA. The CDR3 DNA follows: TGTGCCAGCAGCTCTCGGACTAGCGGGAGTTACAATGAGCAGTTCTTC. Protein: CASSSRTSGSYNEQFF.

The chain combines TRBV4-3 with TRBJ2-6; the D gene is possibly TRBD2 (6 bases). CDR1 LGHNA and CDR2 YSLEER come from the germline V gene. The V gene lost 0 bases and the J gene lost 3 bases, with 12 bases spanning the gap. This CDR3 has 17 residues. For the CDR3, the DNA is TGCGCCAGCAGCCAAGAGAGGAGGGGAGTTGGGGCCAACGTCCTGACTTTC. Translated, it gives CASSQERRGVGANVLTF.

This clone was counted a single time. The chain combines TRBV7-2 with TRBJ2-2; D possibly corresponds to TRBD1 (6 bases). This CDR3 has 15 residues. Germline assignment: CDR1 SGHTA and CDR2 FQGNSA. Trimming stripped 0 bases from V and 5 bases from J, with 10 bases between. The CDR3 here is CASSLALGATGELFF. The CDR3 nucleotides read TGTGCCAGCAGCTTAGCTCTGGGGGCGACCGGGGAGCTGTTTTTT.

This chain connects TRBV5-1 to TRBJ1-4; 9 bases are shared with TRBD1. Trimming took 4 bases from V and 8 from J; bases not matched to a gene: 9. Germline V gene data show CDR1 as SGHRS and CDR2 as YFSETQ. This CDR3 has 15 residues. In nucleotides, the CDR3 is TGCGCCAGCAGCAAGGGCGGGACAGGGATCGAAAAACTGTTTTTT. Protein product: CASSKGGTGIEKLFF. The full variable domain, with the rest looked up from reference TRBV5-1 and TRBJ1-4, is KAGVTQTPRYLIKTRGQQVTLSCSPISGHRSVSWYQQTPGQGLQFLFEYFSETQRNKGNFPGRFSGRQFSNSRSEMNVSTLELGDSALYLCASSKGGTGIEKLFFGSGTQLSVL.

This chain uses TRBV5-4 with TRBJ2-1; 7 positions match TRBD1. Unmatched junction bases numbered 0, after V lost 3 bases and J lost 6 bases. Per the germline V gene, CDR1 is SGHNT and CDR2 is YYREEE (reference sequence). This CDR3 has 12 amino acids. CDR3 sequence (DNA): TGTGCCAGCAGCTCAGGGGGCAATGAGCAGTTCTTC. This codes for CASSSGGNEQFF.